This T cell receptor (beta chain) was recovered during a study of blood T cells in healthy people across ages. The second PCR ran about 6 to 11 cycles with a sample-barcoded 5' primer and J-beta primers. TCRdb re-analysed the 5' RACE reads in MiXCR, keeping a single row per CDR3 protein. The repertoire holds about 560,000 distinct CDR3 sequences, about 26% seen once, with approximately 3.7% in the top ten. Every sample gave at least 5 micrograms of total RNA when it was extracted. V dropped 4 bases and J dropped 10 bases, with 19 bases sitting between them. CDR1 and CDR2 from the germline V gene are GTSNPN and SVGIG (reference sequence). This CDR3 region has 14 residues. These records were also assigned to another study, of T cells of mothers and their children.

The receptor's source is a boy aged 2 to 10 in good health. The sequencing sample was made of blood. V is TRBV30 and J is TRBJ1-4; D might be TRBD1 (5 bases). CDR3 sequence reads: CAWTSDTGGGKLFF. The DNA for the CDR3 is TGTGCCTGGACATCAGACACCGGCGGGGGAAAACTGTTTTTT.